Below, 9 T cell receptor beta chains from the same sample are listed, as sequenced in a study of a mutant IDH1 vaccine in newly diagnosed glioma. Described time point: baseline, week 1 (first vaccination visit). Regarding treatment: pre-vaccination baseline after standard-of-care therapy. TCRdb's copy holds only in-frame clones and misses some; the assay was immunoSEQ multiplex PCR. The data hold approximately 35,000 clones, with approximately 86% observed a single time. Specimen: PBMCs, collected from a glioma patient treated with radiotherapy, temozolomide or both. The source is a woman between 40 and 50 years old with glioma.

The V and J genes are TRBV7-6 and TRBJ2-5; tentative D call: TRBD2 (6 bases). The ends were cut back, 2 bases at V and 7 bases at J, with 14 bases in the middle. Germline V lookup: CDR1 SGHVS, CDR2 FNYEAQ. There are 14 residues in the CDR3. The CDR3 loop reads CASSLLRAGGTQYF. The CDR3 nucleotides are TGTGCCAGCAGCTTACTCAGGGCCGGGGGGACCCAGTACTTC.

The chain joins TRBV11-3 to TRBJ2-3; 7 bases line up with TRBD2. Trimming cost V 2 bases and J 6 bases; bases outside gene matches: 5. The CDR3 length is 14 residues. Per germline, CDR1 SGHNT and CDR2 YENEEA. The CDR3 bases are TGTGCCAGCAGCTTAAGGGCCGGGGGGGATACGCAGTATTTT. Translated: CASSLRAGGDTQYF.

Here the CDR3 DNA reads TGTGCCAGCAGCTTGGTTATCAGGGATTCCTATGGCTACACCTTC. It encodes CASSLVIRDSYGYTF. This chain uses TRBV5-6 with TRBJ1-2; D may be TRBD1 (5 bases). This CDR3 has 15 amino acids. In germline, CDR1 is SGHDT, CDR2 YYEEEE. Trimming cost V 0 bases and J 4 bases, with 13 bases left between them.

The count of this clone is one. The chain employs TRBV2 and TRBJ2-5, with 9 nucleotides matching TRBD2. The junction had 7 bases not matched to a gene; V was cut back by 0 bases and J by 2 bases. CDR1 and CDR2 (germline): SNHLY, FYNNEI. CDR3 length equals 17 residues. CDR3 residues: CASSEAVGLAGQETQYF. The CDR3 coding sequence is TGTGCCAGCAGTGAAGCGGTCGGGCTAGCGGGACAAGAGACCCAGTACTTC.

Remarks on this clone: In the same sample, other DNA sequences code for this CDR3. J is TRBJ1-1 and V is TRBV19; D not certain. The CDR3 extends over 13 amino acids. Germline V gene data show CDR1 as LNHDA and CDR2 as SQIVND (reference sequence). Trimming left V 3 bases short and J 0 bases short, with 5 bases between. The CDR3, as DNA: TGTGCCAGTAGTATCGCCCTGAACACTGAAGCTTTCTTT. This encodes CASSIALNTEAFF.

The V and J genes are TRBV19 and TRBJ2-4, with D unclear. Per the germline V gene, CDR1 is LNHDA and CDR2 is SQIVND (reference sequence). This CDR3 is built from 12 residues. V lost 2 bases to trimming and J lost 5 bases, with 4 bases between them. In DNA, the CDR3 is TGTGCCAGTAGTATAACGGAAAACATTCAGTACTTC. It is translated as CASSITENIQYF.

The rearrangement uses TRBV6-5 and TRBJ2-5; 9 nucleotides match TRBD1. The V gene's germline CDR1 is MNHEY and CDR2 SVGAGI. The CDR3 is made up of 13 amino acids. V dropped 6 bases and J dropped 5; count of bases not matched to a gene: 4. CDR3 residues: CASRQGARETQYF. As DNA, the CDR3 is TGTGCCAGCAGACAGGGGGCGAGGGAGACCCAGTACTTC.

The V gene is TRBV6-5, the J gene TRBJ2-7; TRBD1 is a possible D gene (6 bases). The CDR3 consists of 14 residues. V was cut by 6 bases and J by 3 bases, with 15 bases left in between. Germline V CDR1 and CDR2: MNHEY, SVGAGI. The CDR3 region is CASSRTPTGYEQYF. Written as DNA, the CDR3 is TGTGCCAGCAGCCGAACCCCGACAGGCTACGAGCAGTACTTC.

The chain links TRBV2 to TRBJ2-3; 7 nucleotides match TRBD1. With 5 bases clipped from V and 2 bases from J, the junction kept 7 bases outside the gene matches. CDR1 is SNHLY, CDR2 FYNNEI, per germline. The CDR3 loop spans 15 amino acids. CDR3 residues: CASSLQGMFTDTQYF. CDR3 in DNA: TGTGCCAGCAGTCTACAGGGGATGTTCACAGATACGCAGTATTTT.